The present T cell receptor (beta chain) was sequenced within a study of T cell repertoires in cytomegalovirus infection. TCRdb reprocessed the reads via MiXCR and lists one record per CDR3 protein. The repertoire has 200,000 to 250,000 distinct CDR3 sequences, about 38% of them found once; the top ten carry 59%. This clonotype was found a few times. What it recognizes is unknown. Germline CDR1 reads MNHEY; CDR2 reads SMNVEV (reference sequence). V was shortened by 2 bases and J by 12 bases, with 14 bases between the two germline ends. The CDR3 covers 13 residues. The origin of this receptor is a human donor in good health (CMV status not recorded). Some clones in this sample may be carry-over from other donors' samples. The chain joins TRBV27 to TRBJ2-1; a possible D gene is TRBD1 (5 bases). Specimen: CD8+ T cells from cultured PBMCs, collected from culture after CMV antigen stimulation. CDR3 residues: CASSLDRRRGQFF. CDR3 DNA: TGTGCCAGCAGTTTAGATAGGCGTAGGGGGCAGTTCTTC.